This T cell receptor (beta chain) was profiled in a study of Ad26.COV2.S vaccination and SARS-CoV-2 variants. Turning to the study itself: Donor allocation was to the COV1001 Ad26.COV2.S trial arm.

As for this clone: Antigen specificity is unknown.

From germline, CDR1 is SGDLS and CDR2 YYNGEE. This CDR3 is built from 15 residues. V dropped 3 bases and J dropped 1 base, with 13 bases sitting between them. Method: immunoSEQ multiplex PCR; TCRdb's copy keeps in-frame clones and lacks some. The data show about 350,000 clones, 86% seen once. Whole-study findings and limits: Those who received the vaccine showed greater spike-specific TCR breadth than those given placebo. A substantial breadth of spike-specific CD8+ and CD4+ T cell responses after vaccination has been reported.

Described treatment: around 19 received Ad26.COV2.S at low or high dose, single or two shots; about 5 received placebo; per-sample allocation not given. Sampling was performed 63 days after the first vaccine or placebo injection. The sequenced sample was peripheral blood, obtained in a trial of Ad26.COV2.S vaccine versus placebo. This clonotype originated in a person between 18 and 65 years old who received the Ad26.COV2.S COVID-19 vaccine or a placebo. The chain couples TRBV9 to TRBJ2-5; tentatively, D is TRBD2 (5 bases). CDR3 sequence: CASSAEVGSQETQYF. The CDR3 nucleotides read TGTGCCAGCAGCGCGGAGGTGGGCAGCCAAGAGACCCAGTACTTC.